A selection of T cell receptor beta chains follows, all from one sample in a study of shared clonotypes between healthy human individuals. The assay was immunoSEQ multiplex PCR, and TCRdb's table has in-frame clones only and misses some. The sample lists roughly 1,100,000 clones, about 77% occurring once. Material for sequencing was memory CD4+ T cells sorted from blood. These TCRs come from a man in his late teens or twenties in good health. The CDR3 runs from the conserved cysteine through the conserved F or W. Each record gives: D gene, J gene, clone size, V gene, CDR3 DNA, CDR3 protein. The D gene is left open where the match is weak. The size entry is marked missing in some rows and otherwise reads once, few, many or a size class.

>NA|TRBJ1-1|NA|TRBV28
TGTGCCAGCAGTTCGATATCGGGGGTATACACTGAAGCTTTCTTT
CASSSISGVYTEAFF
>NA|TRBJ1-1|NA|TRBV14
TGTGCCAGCAGCCAACGGCGAGTAGAATACACTGAAGCTTTCTTT
CASSQRRVEYTEAFF
>NA|TRBJ2-3|NA|TRBV9
TGTGCCAGCAGCGTAGTGGGTAGCGGCGTCACAGATACGCAGTATTTT
CASSVVGSGVTDTQYF
>NA|TRBJ1-1|NA|TRBV6-6
TGTGCCAGCAGTTACGGATCCACTGAAGCTTTCTTT
CASSYGSTEAFF
>TRBD1|TRBJ2-7|NA|TRBV2
TGTGCCAGCAGGCGACAGGGGGTACTTTACGAGCAGTACTTC
CASRRQGVLYEQYF
>TRBD2|TRBJ2-3|NA|TRBV9
TGTGCCAGCAGCGTAGCACTAGCGGGAGGTGATACGCAGTATTTT
CASSVALAGGDTQYF
>TRBD2|TRBJ2-3|NA|TRBV2
TGTGCCAGCAGTCGGACTAGTCTCAAGGATACGCAGTATTTT
CASSRTSLKDTQYF
>NA|TRBJ1-1|NA|TRBV30
TGTGCCTGGGGGCGGAGGACTGAAGCTTTCTTT
CAWGRRTEAFF
>TRBD1|TRBJ2-7|NA|TRBV28
TGTGCCAGCAGTTACCCAGGAGGACAGGGAAGGGCGCGGCAGTACTTC
CASSYPGGQGRARQYF
>NA|TRBJ1-3|few|TRBV9
TGTGCCAGCAACCCCGGGGGGGGAAACACCATATATTTT
CASNPGGGNTIYF
>NA|TRBJ1-1|NA|TRBV10-1
TGCGCCAGCAGTGAGTCTGCAGGGATGGCTGAAGCTTTCTTT
CASSESAGMAEAFF
>NA|TRBJ1-1|NA|TRBV30
TGTGCCTGGAGTGCACAGCCCAACACTGAAGCTTTCTTT
CAWSAQPNTEAFF
>TRBD1|TRBJ1-5|NA|TRBV27
TGTGCCAGCAGTTTAACCGGGACAGGGGGTTCATTTGGCAATCAGCCCCGGCATTTT
CASSLTGTGGSFGNQPRHF
>NA|TRBJ2-3|many|TRBV6-6
TGTGCCAGCAGTTACTCGCACAGCTACACAGATACGCAGTATTTT
CASSYSHSYTDTQYF
>NA|TRBJ1-5|NA|TRBV6-1
TGTGCCAGCAGTGAAAGCGGTCGTGGCAATCAGCCCCAGCATTTT
CASSESGRGNQPQHF
>NA|TRBJ1-1|NA|TRBV7-2
TGTGCCACTAAGAACCCTATCGACACTGAAGCTTTCTTT
CATKNPIDTEAFF
>NA|TRBJ2-3|NA|TRBV7-7
TGTGCTAGCAGCTTAGCCCCCGGGAAGTCAGCAGATACGCAGTATTTT
CASSLAPGKSADTQYF
>NA|TRBJ1-1|NA|TRBV6-6
TGTGCCAGCAGTTACGTAGTAAACACTGAAGCTTTCTTT
CASSYVVNTEAFF
>NA|TRBJ2-1|few|TRBV5-4
TGTGCCAGCAGCTTAGCGACGGCCTACAATGAGCAGTTCTTC
CASSLATAYNEQFF
>TRBD2|TRBJ2-5|NA|TRBV29-1
TGCAGCGTTGAGGCCGGGACTAGTCAGTGGGAGACCCAGTACTTC
CSVEAGTSQWETQYF
>NA|TRBJ1-1|NA|TRBV2
TGTGCCAGCAGTGACCGGGATTACACTGAAGCTTTCTTT
CASSDRDYTEAFF
>TRBD2|TRBJ2-1|NA|TRBV4-2
TGTGCCAGCAGCCGAAGCGGTCGGGGACTAGCAAGGGACAATGAGCAGTTCTTC
CASSRSGRGLARDNEQFF
>NA|TRBJ1-1|NA|TRBV5-1
TGCGCCAGCAGAAGTCTGGGGGATAACACTGAAGCTTTCTTT
CASRSLGDNTEAFF